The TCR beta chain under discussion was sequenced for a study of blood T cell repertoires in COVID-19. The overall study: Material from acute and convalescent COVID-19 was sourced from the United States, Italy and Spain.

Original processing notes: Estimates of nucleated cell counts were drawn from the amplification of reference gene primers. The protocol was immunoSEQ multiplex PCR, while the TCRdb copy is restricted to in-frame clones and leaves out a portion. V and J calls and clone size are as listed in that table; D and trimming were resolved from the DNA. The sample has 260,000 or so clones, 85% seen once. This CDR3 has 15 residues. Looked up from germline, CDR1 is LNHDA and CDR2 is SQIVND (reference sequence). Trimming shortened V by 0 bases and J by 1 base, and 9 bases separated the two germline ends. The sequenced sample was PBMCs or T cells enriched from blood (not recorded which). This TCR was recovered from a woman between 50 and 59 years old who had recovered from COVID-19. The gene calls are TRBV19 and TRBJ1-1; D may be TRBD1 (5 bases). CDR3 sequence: CASSIERTGNTEAFF. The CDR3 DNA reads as TGTGCCAGTAGTATAGAACGTACAGGGAACACTGAAGCTTTCTTT.